This T cell receptor (beta chain) was recovered during a study of OX40 agonist ivuxolimab in advanced cancers. The study, taken as a whole, reports: Also present in some nonresponders was a low level of normalized T-cell clonal expansion.

Only in-frame clones appear in the TCRdb table, and some are missing; sequencing was by immunoSEQ multiplex PCR. The table records 83,000 or so clones, about 86% of them present only once. This CDR3 is built from 11 residues. Per germline, CDR1 MDHEN and CDR2 SYDVKM. As to this clone: Its antigen is currently unknown. One end of the junction does not line up with germline, which may come from a read error.

This receptor was identified in an adult with an advanced solid tumor such as melanoma, head and neck, liver or kidney cancer. The gene calls are TRBV28 and TRBJ2-1, with no clear D. The sequences come from CD4+ or CD8+ T cells sorted from blood, collected in a trial of the OX40 agonist ivuxolimab. DNA for the CDR3: TGTGCCAGCACTTTATACAATGAGCAGTTCTTC. It encodes CASTLYNEQFF.